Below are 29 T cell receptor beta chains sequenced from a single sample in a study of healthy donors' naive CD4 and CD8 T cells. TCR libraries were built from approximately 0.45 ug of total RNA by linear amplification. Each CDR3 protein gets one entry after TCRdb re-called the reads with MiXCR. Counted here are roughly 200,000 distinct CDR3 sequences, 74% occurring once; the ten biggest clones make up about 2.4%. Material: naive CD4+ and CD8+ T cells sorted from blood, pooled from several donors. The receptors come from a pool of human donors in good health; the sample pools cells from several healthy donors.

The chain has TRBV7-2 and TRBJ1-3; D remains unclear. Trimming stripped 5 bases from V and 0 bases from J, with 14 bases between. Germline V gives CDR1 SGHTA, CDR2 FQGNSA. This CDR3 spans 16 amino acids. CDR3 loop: CASSLKPPGSGNTIYF. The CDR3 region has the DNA TGTGCCAGCAGCCTAAAACCCCCGGGCTCTGGAAACACCATATATTTT.

This CDR3 is CASSFRPSSYEQYF. CDR3 DNA: TGTGCCAGCAGTTTTCGACCGAGCTCCTACGAGCAGTACTTC. The J gene is TRBJ2-7, the V gene TRBV27; D gene unclear. CDR3 size: 14 residues. Trimming took 3 bases from V and 0 from J, leaving 9 bases between them. Germline assignment: CDR1 MNHEY and CDR2 SMNVEV (reference sequence).

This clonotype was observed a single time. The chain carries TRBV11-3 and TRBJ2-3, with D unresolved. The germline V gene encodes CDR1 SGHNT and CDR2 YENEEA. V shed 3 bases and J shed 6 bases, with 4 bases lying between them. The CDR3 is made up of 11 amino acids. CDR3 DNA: TGTGCCAGCAGCTTCGAGGATACGCAGTATTTT. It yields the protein CASSFEDTQYF.

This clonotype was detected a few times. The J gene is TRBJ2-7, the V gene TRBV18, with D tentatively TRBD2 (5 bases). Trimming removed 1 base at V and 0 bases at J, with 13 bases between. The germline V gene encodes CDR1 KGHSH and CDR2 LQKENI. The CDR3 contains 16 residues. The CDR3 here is CASSPRSSQSSYEQYF. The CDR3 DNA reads TGTGCCAGCTCACCACGGTCTAGCCAAAGCTCCTACGAGCAGTACTTC.

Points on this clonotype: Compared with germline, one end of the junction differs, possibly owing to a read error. This chain's CDR3 is CSVELSGGQPRHF. The CDR3, as DNA: TGCAGCGTTGAATTATCGGGGGGACAGCCCCGGCATTTT. This chain uses TRBV29-1 with TRBJ1-5; 7 nucleotides line up with TRBD1. The CDR3 length is 13 residues. Germline V gives CDR1 SQVTM, CDR2 ANQGSEA.

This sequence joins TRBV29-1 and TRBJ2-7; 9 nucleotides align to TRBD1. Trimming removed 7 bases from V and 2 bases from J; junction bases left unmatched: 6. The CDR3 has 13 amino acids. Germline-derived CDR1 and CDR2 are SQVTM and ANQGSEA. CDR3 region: CSAAGQGTYEQYF. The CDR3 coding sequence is TGCAGCGCCGCGGGACAGGGTACCTACGAGCAGTACTTC.

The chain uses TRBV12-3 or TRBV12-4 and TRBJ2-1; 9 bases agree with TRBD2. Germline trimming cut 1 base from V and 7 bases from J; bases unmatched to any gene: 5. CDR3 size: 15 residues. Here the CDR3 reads CASSLVAGGPNEQFF. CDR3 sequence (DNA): TGTGCCAGCAGTTTAGTGGCGGGAGGGCCAAATGAGCAGTTCTTC.

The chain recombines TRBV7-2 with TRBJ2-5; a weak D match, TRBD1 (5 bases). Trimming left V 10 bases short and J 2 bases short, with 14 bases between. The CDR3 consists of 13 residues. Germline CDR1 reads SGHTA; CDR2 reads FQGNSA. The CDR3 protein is CAIFDSKQETQYF. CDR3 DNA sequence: TGTGCCATTTTCGACAGTAAACAAGAGACCCAGTACTTC.

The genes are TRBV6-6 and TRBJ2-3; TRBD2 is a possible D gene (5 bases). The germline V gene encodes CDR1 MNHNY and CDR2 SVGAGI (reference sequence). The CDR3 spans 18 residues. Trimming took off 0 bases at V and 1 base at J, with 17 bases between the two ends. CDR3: CASSYSRTSRTRTDTQYF. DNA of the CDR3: TGTGCCAGCAGTTACTCGCGGACTTCTCGGACCCGCACAGATACGCAGTATTTT.

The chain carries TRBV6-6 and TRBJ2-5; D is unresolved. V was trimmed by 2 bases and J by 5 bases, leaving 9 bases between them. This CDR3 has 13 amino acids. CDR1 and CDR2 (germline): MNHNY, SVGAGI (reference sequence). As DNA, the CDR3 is TGTGCCAGCAGTTACCGGCCTGTGGAGACCCAGTACTTC. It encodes CASSYRPVETQYF.

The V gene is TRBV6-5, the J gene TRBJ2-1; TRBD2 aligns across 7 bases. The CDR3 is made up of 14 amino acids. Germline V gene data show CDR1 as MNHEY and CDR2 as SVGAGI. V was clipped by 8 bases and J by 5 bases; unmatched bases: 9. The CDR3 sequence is CASLEGGAHNEQFF. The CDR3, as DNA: TGTGCCAGCCTAGAGGGAGGGGCCCACAATGAGCAGTTCTTC.

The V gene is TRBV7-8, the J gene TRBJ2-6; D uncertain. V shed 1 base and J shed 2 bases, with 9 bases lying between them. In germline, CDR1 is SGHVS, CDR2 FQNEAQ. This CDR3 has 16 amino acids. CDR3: CASSLGRIAGANVLTF. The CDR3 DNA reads TGTGCCAGCAGCTTAGGGCGGATAGCTGGGGCCAACGTCCTGACTTTC.

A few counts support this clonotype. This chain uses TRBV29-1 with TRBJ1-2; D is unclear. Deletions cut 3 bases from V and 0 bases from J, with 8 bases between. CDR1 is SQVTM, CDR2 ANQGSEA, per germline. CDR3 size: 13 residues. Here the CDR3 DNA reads TGCAGCGTTGATCCCTGGGCTAACTATGGCTACACCTTC. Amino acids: CSVDPWANYGYTF.

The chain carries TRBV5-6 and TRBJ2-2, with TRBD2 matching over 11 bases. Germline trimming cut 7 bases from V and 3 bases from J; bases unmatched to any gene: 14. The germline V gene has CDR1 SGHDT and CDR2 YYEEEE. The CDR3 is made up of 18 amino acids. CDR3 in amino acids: CASGDSGRALDDTGELFF. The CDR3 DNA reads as TGTGCCAGCGGAGATAGCGGGAGGGCCCTGGACGACACCGGGGAGCTGTTTTTT.

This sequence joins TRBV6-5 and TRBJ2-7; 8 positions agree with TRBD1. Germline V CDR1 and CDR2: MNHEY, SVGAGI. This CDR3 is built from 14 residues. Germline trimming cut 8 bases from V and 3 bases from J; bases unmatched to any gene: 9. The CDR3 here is CASSNRGQVYEQYF. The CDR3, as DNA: TGTGCCAGCTCCAACAGGGGACAGGTCTACGAGCAGTACTTC.

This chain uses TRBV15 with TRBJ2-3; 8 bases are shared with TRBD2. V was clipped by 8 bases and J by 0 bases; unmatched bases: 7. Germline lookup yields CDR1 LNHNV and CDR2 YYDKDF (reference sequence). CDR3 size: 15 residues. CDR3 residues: CATRSGGPSTDTQYF. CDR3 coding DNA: TGTGCCACCCGATCGGGAGGGCCTAGCACAGATACGCAGTATTTT.

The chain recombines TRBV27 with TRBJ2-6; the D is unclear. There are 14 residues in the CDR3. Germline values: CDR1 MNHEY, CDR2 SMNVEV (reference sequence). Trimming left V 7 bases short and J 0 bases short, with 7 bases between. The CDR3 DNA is TGTGCCAGCATTAGTCTCTCTGGGGCCAACGTCCTGACTTTC. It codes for CASISLSGANVLTF.

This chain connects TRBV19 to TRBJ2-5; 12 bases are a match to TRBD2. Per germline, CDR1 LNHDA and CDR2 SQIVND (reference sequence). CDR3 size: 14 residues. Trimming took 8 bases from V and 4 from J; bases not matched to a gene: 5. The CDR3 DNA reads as TGTGCCAGTCGGACTAGCGGGAAGGGAGAGACCCAGTACTTC. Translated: CASRTSGKGETQYF.

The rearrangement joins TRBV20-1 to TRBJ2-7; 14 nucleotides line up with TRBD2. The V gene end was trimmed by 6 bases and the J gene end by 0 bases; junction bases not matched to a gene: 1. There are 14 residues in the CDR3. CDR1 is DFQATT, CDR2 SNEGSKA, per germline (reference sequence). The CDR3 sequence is CSAGTSGSSYEQYF. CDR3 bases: TGCAGTGCCGGGACTAGCGGGAGCTCCTACGAGCAGTACTTC.

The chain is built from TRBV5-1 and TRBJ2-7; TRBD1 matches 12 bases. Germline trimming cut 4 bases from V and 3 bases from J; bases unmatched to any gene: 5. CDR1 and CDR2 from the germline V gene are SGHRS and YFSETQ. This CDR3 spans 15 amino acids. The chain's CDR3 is CASSPGTGGYYEQYF. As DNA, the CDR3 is TGCGCCAGCAGCCCTGGGACAGGGGGCTACTACGAGCAGTACTTC.

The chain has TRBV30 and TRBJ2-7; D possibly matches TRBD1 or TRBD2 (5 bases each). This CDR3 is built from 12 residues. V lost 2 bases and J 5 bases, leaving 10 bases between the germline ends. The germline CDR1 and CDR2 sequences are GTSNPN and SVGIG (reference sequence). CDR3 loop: CAWSPGGNEQYF. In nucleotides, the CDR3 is TGTGCCTGGAGTCCTGGGGGAAACGAGCAGTACTTC.

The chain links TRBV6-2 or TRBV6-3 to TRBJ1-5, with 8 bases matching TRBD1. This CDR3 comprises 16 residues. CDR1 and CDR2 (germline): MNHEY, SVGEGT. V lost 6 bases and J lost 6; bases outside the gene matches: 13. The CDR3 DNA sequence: TGTGCCAGCAGGGATACACTGGACAGGGTGGGTCAGCCCCAGCATTTT. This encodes CASRDTLDRVGQPQHF.

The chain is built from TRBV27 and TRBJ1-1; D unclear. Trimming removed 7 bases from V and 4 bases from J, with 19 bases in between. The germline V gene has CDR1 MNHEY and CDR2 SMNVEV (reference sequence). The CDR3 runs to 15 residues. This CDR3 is CASTLSGVESTEAFF. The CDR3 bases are TGTGCCAGCACCCTCAGCGGGGTGGAAAGCACTGAAGCTTTCTTT.

CDR3 amino acids: CASSPRDHYEQYF. CDR3 DNA sequence: TGTGCCAGCTCACCACGGGACCACTACGAGCAGTACTTC. The chain has TRBV18 and TRBJ2-7; D assignment may be TRBD1 or TRBD2 (5 bases each). The CDR3 has 13 amino acids. The germline V gene encodes CDR1 KGHSH and CDR2 LQKENI. V was shortened by 1 base and J by 3 bases, with 7 bases between the two germline ends.

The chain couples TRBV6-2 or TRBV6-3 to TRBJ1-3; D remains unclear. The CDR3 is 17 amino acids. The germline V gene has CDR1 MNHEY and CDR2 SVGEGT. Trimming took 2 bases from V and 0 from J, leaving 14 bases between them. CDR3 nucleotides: TGTGCCAGCAGTTACCTGGATCCGCGCCACTCTGGAAACACCATATATTTT. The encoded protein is CASSYLDPRHSGNTIYF.

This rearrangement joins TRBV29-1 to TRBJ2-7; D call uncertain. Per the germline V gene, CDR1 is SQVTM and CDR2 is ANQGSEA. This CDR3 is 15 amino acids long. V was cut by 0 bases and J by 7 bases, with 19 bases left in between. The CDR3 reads CSVEDRLVRPGEQYF. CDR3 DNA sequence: TGCAGCGTTGAAGATCGGCTAGTGCGACCCGGGGAGCAGTACTTC.

The DNA of the CDR3 is TGTGCCAGCAGTTTAACGGGTTACAACGACTATGGCTACACCTTC. Its translation: CASSLTGYNDYGYTF. The chain employs TRBV28 and TRBJ1-2; the D is unclear. The CDR3 contains 15 residues. Germline-derived CDR1 and CDR2 are MDHEN and SYDVKM. Trimming removed 2 bases from V and 3 bases from J, with 13 bases in between.

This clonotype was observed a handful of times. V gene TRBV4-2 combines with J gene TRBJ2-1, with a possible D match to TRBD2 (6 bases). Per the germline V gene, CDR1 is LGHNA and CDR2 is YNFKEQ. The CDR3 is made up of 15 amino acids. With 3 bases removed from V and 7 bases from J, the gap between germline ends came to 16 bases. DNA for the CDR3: TGTGCCAGCAGCCAGTGGCGGGGCCTTGGGAATGAGCAGTTCTTC. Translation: CASSQWRGLGNEQFF.

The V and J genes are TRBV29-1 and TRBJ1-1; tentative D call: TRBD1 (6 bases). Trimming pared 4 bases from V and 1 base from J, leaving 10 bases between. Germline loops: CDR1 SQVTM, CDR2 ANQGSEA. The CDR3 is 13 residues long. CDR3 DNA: TGCAGCGTTGGGCAGGGGACGAACACTGAAGCTTTCTTT. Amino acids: CSVGQGTNTEAFF.